This T cell receptor beta chain appears in the sequencing data of a study of cytomegalovirus exposure and HLA in healthy donors. Findings of the study overall: A later analysis linked 15,000 to 20,000 TCR beta sequences to HLA alleles at 0.05 false discovery rate. Available immune exposure information covered CMV serostatus only.

This clone was seen a few times. Its specificity is unknown. Researchers ran the PCR with 60 Vbeta and 13 Jbeta primers. Clones were sequenced by immunoSEQ multiplex PCR, and TCRdb holds only the in-frame ones, with some missing. The sample lists roughly 71,000 clones, approximately 67% occurring once. The V gene's germline CDR1 is MNHEY and CDR2 SVGAGI. The junction had 10 bases not matched to a gene; V was cut back by 6 bases and J by 9 bases. The CDR3 spans 15 residues. The TCR was taken from a man aged 25 to 40 in good health and CMV-seronegative. The sample taken for sequencing was PBMCs. The rearrangement joins TRBV6-5 to TRBJ1-6, with 8 nucleotides matching TRBD1. CDR3 protein: CASSLSGQGSSPLHF. The CDR3 region has the DNA TGTGCCAGCAGCCTATCCGGACAGGGCTCTTCACCCCTCCACTTT.